The entry that follows covers one TCR beta chain sequence. Clones were read by immunoSEQ multiplex PCR, and TCRdb kept only the in-frame ones, dropping some. The sample contains some 300,000 clones, around nine tenths of which appear only once. The sample is drawn from a study of blood T cell repertoires in COVID-19. Germline V gene data show CDR1 as SGHRS and CDR2 as YFSETQ. With 4 bases removed from V and 4 bases from J, the gap between germline ends came to 16 bases. This CDR3 is built from 15 residues. The chain combines TRBV5-1 with TRBJ2-3, with D possibly TRBD1 on 5 matching bases. Material for sequencing was peripheral blood. This TCR was sampled from a man between 65 and 85 years old with acute or convalescent COVID-19. CDR3 DNA: TGCGCCAGCAGCCAAACAGGCGGTTATCCAGATACGCAGTATTTT. Its translation: CASSQTGGYPDTQYF.